Detailed here is one TCR beta chain. Antigen unknown. The same CDR3 arises from other DNA sequences in this sample as well. These donors, healthy bone marrow donors, were studied. This PCR relied on a set of 60 Vbeta primers and 13 Jbeta primers. Only in-frame clones appear in the TCRdb table, and some are missing; sequencing was by immunoSEQ multiplex PCR. This sample's table reports about 130,000 clones. This entry belongs to a study of cytomegalovirus exposure and HLA in healthy donors. Whole-study results and caveats: It has been reported that TCR beta sequences accurately predicted the HLA-A and HLA-B alleles of most subjects. The authors confirmed in vitro that three CMV-associated chains were specific for CMV antigens. Because they were indistinguishable, some V segments, including TRBV6-2 and TRBV6-3, were excluded.

This CDR3 comprises 14 residues. The germline V gene encodes CDR1 MNHEY and CDR2 SMNVEV (reference sequence). Trimming left V 5 bases short and J 4 bases short, with 12 bases between. The TCR originated in a man aged 18 to 30 in good health and CMV-seronegative. The sequencing input was PBMCs. The V and J genes are TRBV27 and TRBJ1-5, with D tentatively TRBD1 (5 bases). DNA for the CDR3: TGTGCCAGCAGTCCCACAGGATTTAATCAGCCCCAGCATTTT. It specifies CASSPTGFNQPQHF.